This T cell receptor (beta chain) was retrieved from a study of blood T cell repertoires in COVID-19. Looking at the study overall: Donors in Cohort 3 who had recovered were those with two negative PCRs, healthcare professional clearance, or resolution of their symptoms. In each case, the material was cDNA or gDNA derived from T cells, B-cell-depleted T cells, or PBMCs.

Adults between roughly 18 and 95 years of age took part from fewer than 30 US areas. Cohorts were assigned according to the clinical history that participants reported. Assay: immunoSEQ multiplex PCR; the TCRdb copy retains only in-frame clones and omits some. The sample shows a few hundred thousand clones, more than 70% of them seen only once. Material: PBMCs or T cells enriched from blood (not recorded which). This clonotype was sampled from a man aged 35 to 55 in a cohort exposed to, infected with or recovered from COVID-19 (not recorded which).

The CDR3, as DNA: TGTGCCAGTATGGGACAGGGCTTTCAAGGCTACACCTTC. This translates into CASMGQGFQGYTF. V usage is TRBV19 and J usage is TRBJ1-2; TRBD1 matches 9 bases. Germline CDR1 reads LNHDA; CDR2 reads SQIVND (reference sequence). This CDR3 contains 13 residues. V shed 7 bases, J shed 8 bases, and the junction held 8 bases outside the gene matches. Combining the CDR3 with reference TRBV19 and TRBJ1-2 gives the whole variable domain DGGITQSPKYLFRKEGQNVTLSCEQNLNHDAMYWYRQDPGQGLRLIYYSQIVNDFQKGDIAEGYSVSREKKESFPLTVTSAQKNPTAFYLCASMGQGFQGYTFGSGTRLTVV.